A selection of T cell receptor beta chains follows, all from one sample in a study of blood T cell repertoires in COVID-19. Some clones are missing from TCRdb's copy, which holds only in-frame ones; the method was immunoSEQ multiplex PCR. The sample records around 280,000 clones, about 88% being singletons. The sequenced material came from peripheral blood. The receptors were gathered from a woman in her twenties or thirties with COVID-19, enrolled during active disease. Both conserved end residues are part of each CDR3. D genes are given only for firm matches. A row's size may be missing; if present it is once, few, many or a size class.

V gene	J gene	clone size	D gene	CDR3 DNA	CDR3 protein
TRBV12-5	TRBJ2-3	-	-	TGTGCTAGTGGTTTATCGACTTATACGCAGTATTTT	CASGLSTYTQYF
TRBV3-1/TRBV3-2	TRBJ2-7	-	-	TGTGCCAGCAGCCTCACAAGATCCGGACTAGAGCAGTACTTC	CASSLTRSGLEQYF
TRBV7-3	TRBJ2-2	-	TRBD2	TGTGCCAGCAGCCCAAATAGCGGGGGAGTCGGGGAGCTGTTTTTT	CASSPNSGGVGELFF
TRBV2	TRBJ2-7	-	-	TGTGCCAGCAGTGAAGGACTGATCTACGAGCAGTACTTC	CASSEGLIYEQYF
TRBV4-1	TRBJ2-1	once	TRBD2	TGCGCCAGCAGCCCCCAACTAGCGGCCACCTACAATGAGCAGTTCTTC	CASSPQLAATYNEQFF
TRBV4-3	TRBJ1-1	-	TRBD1	TGCGCCAGCAGCCAAGATGGGAGGTCAGGGGGAGAGACTGAAGCTTTCTTT	CASSQDGRSGGETEAFF
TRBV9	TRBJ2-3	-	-	TGTGCCAGCTCACCCGGAGTCCCAGATACGCAGTATTTT	CASSPGVPDTQYF
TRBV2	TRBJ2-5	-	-	TGTGCCAGCAGGCAGGGAGGCGAGACCCAGTACTTC	CASRQGGETQYF
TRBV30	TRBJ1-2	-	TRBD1	TGTGCCTGCCGCTTCGGACAGGGGATGTCTAACTATGGCTACACCTTC	CACRFGQGMSNYGYTF
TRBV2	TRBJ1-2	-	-	TGTGCCAGCAGGACAGACAATAACTATGGCTACACCTTC	CASRTDNNYGYTF
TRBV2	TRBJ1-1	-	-	TGTGCCAGCACCAAAGACGGACAGCACACTGAAGCTTTCTTT	CASTKDGQHTEAFF
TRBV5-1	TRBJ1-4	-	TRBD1	TGCGCCAGCAGCCCGGACAGGGAAGGGGGAAAACTGTTTTTT	CASSPDREGGKLFF
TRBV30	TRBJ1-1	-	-	TGTGCCTGGAGTGTAAGGGCAACGGGAAGTTTTGAAGCTTTCTTT	CAWSVRATGSFEAFF
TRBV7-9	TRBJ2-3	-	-	TGTGCCAGCAGCCGATCAGTGACAGATACGCAGTATTTT	CASSRSVTDTQYF
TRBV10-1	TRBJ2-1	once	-	TGCGCCAGCAGCCTAGCAGCTTACAATGAGCAGTTCTTC	CASSLAAYNEQFF
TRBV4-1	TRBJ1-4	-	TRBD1	TGCGCCAGCAGCCCCAGAGGACAGGGGGCAACTAATGAAAAACTGTTTTTT	CASSPRGQGATNEKLFF
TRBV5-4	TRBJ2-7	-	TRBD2	TGTGCCAGCAGCTTCGGGGGGAACGAGCAGTACTTC	CASSFGGNEQYF
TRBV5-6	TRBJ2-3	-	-	TGTGCCAGCAGCTTGGCCGGGGGGCCAACAGATACGCAGTATTTT	CASSLAGGPTDTQYF
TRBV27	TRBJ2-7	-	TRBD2	TGTGCCAGCAGTTTGTCCCCTGGGGGACTAGGGGCCTACGAGCAGTACTTC	CASSLSPGGLGAYEQYF
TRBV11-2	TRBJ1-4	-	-	TGTGCCAGCAGCTTAGTGGGCGAAAAACTGTTTTTT	CASSLVGEKLFF
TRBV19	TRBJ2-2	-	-	TGTGCCAGTAGTATAAGCGACAGGCTAAACACCGGGGAGCTGTTTTTT	CASSISDRLNTGELFF
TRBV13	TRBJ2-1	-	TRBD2	TGTGCCAGCAGCTTCAGCGGGAGGGCCCTCAATGAGCAGTTCTTC	CASSFSGRALNEQFF
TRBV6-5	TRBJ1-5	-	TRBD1	TGTGCCAGCAGGGGACAGGGGATCAATCAGCCCCAGCATTTT	CASRGQGINQPQHF
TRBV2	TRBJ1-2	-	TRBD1	TGTGCCAGCAACCCGGGACAGGGTGGGCGATATGGCTACACCTTC	CASNPGQGGRYGYTF
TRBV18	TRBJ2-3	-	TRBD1	TGTGCCAGCTCACCACCGACAGGGCCAGATACGCAGTATTTT	CASSPPTGPDTQYF
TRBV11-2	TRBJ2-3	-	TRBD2	TGTGCCAGCAGCTTAGAATGGACTAGCGGGAGAGATACGCAGTATTTT	CASSLEWTSGRDTQYF
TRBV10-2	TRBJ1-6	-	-	TGCGCCAGCAGTGTGCGCCAGGGCTCCGCTCATTCACCCCTCCACTTT	CASSVRQGSAHSPLHF
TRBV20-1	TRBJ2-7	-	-	TGCAGTGCTAGATTAGACGGGGAGCAGTACTTC	CSARLDGEQYF
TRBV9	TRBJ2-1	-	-	TGTGCCAGCAGCGTAGGGGCTAATCCCTACAATGAGCAGTTCTTC	CASSVGANPYNEQFF
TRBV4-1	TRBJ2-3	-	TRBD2	TGCGCCAGCAGCCAACGGGAGGCTAGCACAGATACGCAGTATTTT	CASSQREASTDTQYF
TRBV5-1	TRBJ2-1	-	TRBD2	TGCGCCAGCAGCTCAGGGACTAGCGGCTACAATGAGCAGTTCTTC	CASSSGTSGYNEQFF
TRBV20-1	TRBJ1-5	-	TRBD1	TGCAGTGCTAGTTCAGGGGGCGCGAAGCCCCAGCATTTT	CSASSGGAKPQHF
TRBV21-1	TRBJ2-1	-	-	TGTGCCAGCAGCAAAGTGGTACTATTAGAGCAGTTCTTC	CASSKVVLLEQFF
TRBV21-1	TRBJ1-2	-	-	TGTGCCAGCGACTCACAGGGGGCTACGAGGACGTACTTAGGCGGCTACACCTTC	CASDSQGATRTYLGGYTF
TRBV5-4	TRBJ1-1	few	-	TGTGCCAGCAGCCTACGCCGAGGGAACACTGAAGCTTTCTTT	CASSLRRGNTEAFF
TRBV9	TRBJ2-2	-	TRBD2	TGTGCCAGCAGTCAGACTAGCGGGGAGAACACCGGGGAGCTGTTTTTT	CASSQTSGENTGELFF
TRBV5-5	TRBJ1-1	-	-	TGTGCCAGCAGCGGCGAGGGAGCTGAAGCTTTCTTT	CASSGEGAEAFF
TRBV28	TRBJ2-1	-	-	TGTGCCAGCAGTTTTCAGGGTCTGTTGGAGCAGTTCTTC	CASSFQGLLEQFF
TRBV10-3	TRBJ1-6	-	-	TGTGCCACCCGACAGGTATTGGATTCACCCCTCCACTTT	CATRQVLDSPLHF
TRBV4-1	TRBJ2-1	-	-	TGCGCCAGCAGCCAAGCTCAGGGCACCTACAATGAGCAGTTCTTC	CASSQAQGTYNEQFF
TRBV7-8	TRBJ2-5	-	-	TGTGCCAGCACCCCAGTCATTCAAGAGACCCAGTACTTC	CASTPVIQETQYF
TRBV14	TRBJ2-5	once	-	TGTGCCAGCAGCCTCCTTGCCGGGTTCCAAGAGACCCAGTACTTC	CASSLLAGFQETQYF
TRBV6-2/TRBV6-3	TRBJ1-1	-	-	TGTGCCAGCAGTTACTACAGGGAGGGCACTGAAGCTTTCTTT	CASSYYREGTEAFF
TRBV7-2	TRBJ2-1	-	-	TGTGCCAGCAGTTCTACTCGTCGGCGGGGACCAAATTACCTCAATGAGCAGTTCTTC	CASSSTRRRGPNYLNEQFF
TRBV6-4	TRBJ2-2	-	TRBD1	TGTGCCAGCAGCCGGACAGGGGGCGACACCGGGGAGCTGTTTTTT	CASSRTGGDTGELFF
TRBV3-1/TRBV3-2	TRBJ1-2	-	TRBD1	TGTGCCAGCAGCCAAACCCGGGACAGGGGAAAAGATGGCTACACCTTC	CASSQTRDRGKDGYTF
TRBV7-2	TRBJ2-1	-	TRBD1	TGTGCCAGCAGCTCAGTTACAGGGGGCCTCAATGAGCAGTTCTTC	CASSSVTGGLNEQFF
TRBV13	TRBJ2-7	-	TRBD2	TGTGCCAGCAGGCGCTTGACTAGCGGGATCGGTGAGCAGTACTTC	CASRRLTSGIGEQYF
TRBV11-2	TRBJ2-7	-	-	TGTGCCAGCAGCCGGGGTCGGCTAGGCGCCTACGAGCAGTACTTC	CASSRGRLGAYEQYF
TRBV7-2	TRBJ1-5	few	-	TGTGCCAGCAGCCTCGCCCTATTAATCGAGGGGCCCCAGCATTTT	CASSLALLIEGPQHF
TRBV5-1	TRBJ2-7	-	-	TGCGCCAGCAGCTTGTTCCAGGGGACGACCTACGAGCAGTACTTC	CASSLFQGTTYEQYF
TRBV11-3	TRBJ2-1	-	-	TGTGCCAGCAGCCAGGTAACTCAGGAGCAGTTCTTC	CASSQVTQEQFF
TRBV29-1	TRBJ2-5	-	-	TGCAGCGTTGTTACAGGGTTGATTGAGGAGACCCAGTACTTC	CSVVTGLIEETQYF
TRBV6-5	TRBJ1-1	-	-	TGTGCCAGCAGGGTTGGGGACGGGGGTTTTGCTGAAGCTTTCTTT	CASRVGDGGFAEAFF